The clone carrying this TCR beta chain has only a few counts. Using its own MiXCR run on the RT-PCR reads, TCRdb lists one record per CDR3 protein. The data show more than 600,000 distinct CDR3 sequences, 12% to 15% seen once. Germline-derived CDR1 and CDR2 are SGHTA and FQGTGA. The germline V and J ends were trimmed by 2 bases and 5 bases, with 16 bases remaining between them. The CDR3 extends over 15 amino acids. This clonotype was obtained from a female donor in good health, serving as a healthy control. The rearrangement links TRBV7-3 to TRBJ2-7; D is perhaps TRBD1 (6 bases). Sequencing input: memory CD4+ T cells from blood. In DNA, the CDR3 is TGTGCCAGCAGCTTATCCTCGGACAGTCACCACGAGCAGTACTTC. Amino acids: CASSLSSDSHHEQYF. Combining the CDR3 with reference TRBV7-3 and TRBJ2-7 gives the whole variable domain GAGVSQTPSNKVTEKGKYVELRCDPISGHTALYWYRQSLGQGPEFLIYFQGTGAADDSGLPNDRFFAVRPEGSVSTLKIQRTERGDSAVYLCASSLSSDSHHEQYFGPGTRLTVT.